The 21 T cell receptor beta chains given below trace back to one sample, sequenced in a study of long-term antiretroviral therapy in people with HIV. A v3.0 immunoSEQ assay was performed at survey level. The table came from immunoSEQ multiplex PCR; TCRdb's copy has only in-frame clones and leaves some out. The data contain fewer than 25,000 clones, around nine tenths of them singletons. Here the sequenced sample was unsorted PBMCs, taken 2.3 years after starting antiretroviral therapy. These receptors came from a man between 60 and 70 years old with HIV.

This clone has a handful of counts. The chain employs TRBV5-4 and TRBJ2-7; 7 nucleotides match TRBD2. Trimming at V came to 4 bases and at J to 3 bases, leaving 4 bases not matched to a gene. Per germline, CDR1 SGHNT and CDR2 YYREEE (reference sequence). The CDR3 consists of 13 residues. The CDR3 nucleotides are TGTGCCAGCAGCCTAAGCGGGAACTACGAGCAGTACTTC. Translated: CASSLSGNYEQYF. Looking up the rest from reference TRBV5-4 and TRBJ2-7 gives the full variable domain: ETGVTQSPTHLIKTRGQQVTLRCSSQSGHNTVSWYQQALGQGPQFIFQYYREEENGRGNFPPRFSGLQFPNYSSELNVNALELDDSALYLCASSLSGNYEQYFGPGTRLTVT.

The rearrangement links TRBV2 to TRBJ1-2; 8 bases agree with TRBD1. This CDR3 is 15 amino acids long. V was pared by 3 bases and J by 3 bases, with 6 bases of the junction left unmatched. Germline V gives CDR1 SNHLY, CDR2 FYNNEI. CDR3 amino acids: CASSDTTGADYGYTF. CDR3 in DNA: TGTGCCAGCAGTGACACGACAGGGGCAGACTATGGCTACACCTTC.

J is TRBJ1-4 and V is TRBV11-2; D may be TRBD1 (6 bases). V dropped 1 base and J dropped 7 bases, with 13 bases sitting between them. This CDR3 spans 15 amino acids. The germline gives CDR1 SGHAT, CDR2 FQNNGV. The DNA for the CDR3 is TGTGCCAGCAGCTTAGTCCAGGGGTATTCTGAAAAACTGTTTTTT. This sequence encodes CASSLVQGYSEKLFF.

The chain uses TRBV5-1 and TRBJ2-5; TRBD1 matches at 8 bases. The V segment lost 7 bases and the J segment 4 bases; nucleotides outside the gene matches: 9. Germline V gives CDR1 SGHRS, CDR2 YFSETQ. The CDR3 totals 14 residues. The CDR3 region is CASYPGQVGETQYF. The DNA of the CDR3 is TGCGCCAGCTACCCGGGACAGGTAGGAGAGACCCAGTACTTC.

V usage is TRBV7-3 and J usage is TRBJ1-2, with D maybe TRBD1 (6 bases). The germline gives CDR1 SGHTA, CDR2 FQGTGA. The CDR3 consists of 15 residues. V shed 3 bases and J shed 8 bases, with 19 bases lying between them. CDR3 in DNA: TGTGCCAGCAGCTTGGGACCGACAGGATTGCGGGGCTACACCTTC. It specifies CASSLGPTGLRGYTF.

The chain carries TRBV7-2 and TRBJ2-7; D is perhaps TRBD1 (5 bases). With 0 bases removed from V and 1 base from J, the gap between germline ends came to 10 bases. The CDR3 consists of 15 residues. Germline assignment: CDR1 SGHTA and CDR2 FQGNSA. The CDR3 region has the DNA TGTGCCAGCAGCTTAGCATGGGGCCCTTCCTACGAGCAGTACTTC. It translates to CASSLAWGPSYEQYF.

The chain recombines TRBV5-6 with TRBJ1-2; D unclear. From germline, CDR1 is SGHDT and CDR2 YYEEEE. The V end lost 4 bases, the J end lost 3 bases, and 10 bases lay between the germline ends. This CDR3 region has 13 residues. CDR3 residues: CASSLDRYYGYTF. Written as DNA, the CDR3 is TGTGCCAGCAGCCTGGATAGGTACTATGGCTACACCTTC. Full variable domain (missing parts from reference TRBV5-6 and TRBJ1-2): DAGVTQSPTHLIKTRGQQVTLRCSPKSGHDTVSWYQQALGQGPQFIFQYYEEEERQRGNFPDRFSGHQFPNYSSELNVNALLLGDSALYLCASSLDRYYGYTFGSGTRLTVV.

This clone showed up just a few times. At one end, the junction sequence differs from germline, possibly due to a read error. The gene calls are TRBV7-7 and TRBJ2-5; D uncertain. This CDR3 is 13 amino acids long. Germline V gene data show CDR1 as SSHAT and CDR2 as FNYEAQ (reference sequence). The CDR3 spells CASSLGSIETQYF. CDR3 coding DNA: TGTGCTAGCAGCTTAGGAAGTATAGAGACCCAGTACTTC.

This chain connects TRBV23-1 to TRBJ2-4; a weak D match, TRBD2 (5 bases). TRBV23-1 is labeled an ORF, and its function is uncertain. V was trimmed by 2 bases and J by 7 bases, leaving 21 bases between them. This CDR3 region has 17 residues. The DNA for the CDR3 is TGCGCCAGCAGTCAAAATCGCCCCTTTGGCAGGAGGAACATTCAGTACTTC. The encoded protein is CASSQNRPFGRRNIQYF.

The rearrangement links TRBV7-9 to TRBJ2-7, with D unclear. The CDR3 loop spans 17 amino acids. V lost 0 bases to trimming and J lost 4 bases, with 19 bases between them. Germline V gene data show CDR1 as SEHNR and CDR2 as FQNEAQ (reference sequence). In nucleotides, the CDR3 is TGTGCCAGCAGCTTAGCCCCTCCCTCAGGTGGCCTGTACGAGCAGTACTTC. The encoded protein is CASSLAPPSGGLYEQYF.

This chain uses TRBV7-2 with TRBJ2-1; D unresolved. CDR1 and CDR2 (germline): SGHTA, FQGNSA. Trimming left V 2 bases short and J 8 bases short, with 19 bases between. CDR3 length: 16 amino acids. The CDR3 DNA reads TGTGCCAGCAGCTTACAGGACCAAACAGTAGCCCATGAGCAGTTCTTC. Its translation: CASSLQDQTVAHEQFF.

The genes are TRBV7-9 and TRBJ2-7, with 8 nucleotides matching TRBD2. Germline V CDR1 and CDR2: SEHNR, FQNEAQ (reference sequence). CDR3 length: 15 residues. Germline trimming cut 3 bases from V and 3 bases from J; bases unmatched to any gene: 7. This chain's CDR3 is CASSLGAGAGYEQYF. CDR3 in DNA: TGTGCCAGCAGCTTGGGAGCGGGGGCGGGCTACGAGCAGTACTTC.

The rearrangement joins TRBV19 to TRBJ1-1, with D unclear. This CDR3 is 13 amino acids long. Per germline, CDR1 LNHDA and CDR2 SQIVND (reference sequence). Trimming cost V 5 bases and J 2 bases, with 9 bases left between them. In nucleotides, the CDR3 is TGTGCCAGTAGTTTGGCCTTAAACACTGAAGCTTTCTTT. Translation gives CASSLALNTEAFF.

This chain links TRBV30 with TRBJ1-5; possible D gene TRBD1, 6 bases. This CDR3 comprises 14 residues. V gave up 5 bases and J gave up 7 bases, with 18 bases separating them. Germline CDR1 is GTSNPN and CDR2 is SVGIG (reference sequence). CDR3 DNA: TGTGCCTGGGGGGACAACTGGGGTAGGCAGCCCCAGCATTTT. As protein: CAWGDNWGRQPQHF.

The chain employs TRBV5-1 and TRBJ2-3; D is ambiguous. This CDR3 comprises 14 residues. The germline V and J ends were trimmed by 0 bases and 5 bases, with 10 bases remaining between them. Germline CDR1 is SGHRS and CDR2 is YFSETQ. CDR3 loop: CASSLDTSVDTQYF. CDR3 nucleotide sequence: TGCGCCAGCAGCTTGGACACCTCGGTAGATACGCAGTATTTT.

This CDR3 is CASSITAVSDYEQYF. The CDR3 nucleotides are TGTGCCAGTAGTATAACGGCAGTCTCGGATTACGAGCAGTACTTC. The chain is built from TRBV19 and TRBJ2-7; D gene uncertain. Germline-derived CDR1 and CDR2 are LNHDA and SQIVND (reference sequence). The V end was cut by 2 bases, the J end by 4 bases, with 15 bases between. The CDR3 totals 15 residues.

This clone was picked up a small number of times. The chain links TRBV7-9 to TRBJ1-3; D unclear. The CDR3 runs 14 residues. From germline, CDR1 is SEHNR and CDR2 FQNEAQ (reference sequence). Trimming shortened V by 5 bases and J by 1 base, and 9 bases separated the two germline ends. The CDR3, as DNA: TGTGCCAGCAGCCGTCGGACTTCTGGAAACACCATATATTTT. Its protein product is CASSRRTSGNTIYF.

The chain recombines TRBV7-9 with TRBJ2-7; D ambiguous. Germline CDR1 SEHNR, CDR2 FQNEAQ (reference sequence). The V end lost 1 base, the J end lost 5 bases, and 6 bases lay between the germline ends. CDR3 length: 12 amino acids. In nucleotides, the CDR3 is TGTGCCAGCAGCTTAGTTTTCGACGAGCAGTACTTC. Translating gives CASSLVFDEQYF.

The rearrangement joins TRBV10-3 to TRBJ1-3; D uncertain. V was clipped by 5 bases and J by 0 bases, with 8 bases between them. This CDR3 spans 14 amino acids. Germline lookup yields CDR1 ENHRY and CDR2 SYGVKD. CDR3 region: CAISWSFSGNTIYF. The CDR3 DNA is TGTGCCATCAGTTGGTCTTTCTCTGGAAACACCATATATTTT.

CDR3 protein: CASSPAGQGNYGYTF. CDR3 DNA: TGTGCCAGTAGTCCCGCGGGACAGGGAAACTATGGCTACACCTTC. The rearrangement joins TRBV19 to TRBJ1-2, with TRBD1 identical over 9 bases. The V gene's germline CDR1 is LNHDA and CDR2 SQIVND (reference sequence). Trimming cost V 5 bases and J 2 bases; bases outside gene matches: 6. The CDR3 contains 15 residues.

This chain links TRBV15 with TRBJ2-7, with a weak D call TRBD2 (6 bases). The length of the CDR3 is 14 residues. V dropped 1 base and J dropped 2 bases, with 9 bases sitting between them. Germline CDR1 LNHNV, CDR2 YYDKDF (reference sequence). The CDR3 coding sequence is TGTGCCACCAGCAGAGGGGGCGGGACCTACGAGCAGTACTTC. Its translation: CATSRGGGTYEQYF.